The next 26 T cell receptor beta chains were all read from a single sample in a study of T cells in Graves' hyperthyroidism and ophthalmopathy. Template material for amplifying TCR beta CDR3 regions consisted of RNA transcripts. Using the HTBI primer set, a first-round RT-PCR was run on the TCR CDR3. TCRdb reprocessed the multiplex PCR reads with MiXCR, giving one entry per CDR3 protein. The data show about 840,000 distinct CDR3 sequences, roughly 37% seen once. The sample taken for sequencing was blood. The receptor set was obtained from a man aged 18 to 30 with Graves' hyperthyroidism.

This clonotype was picked up many times. This chain links TRBV2 with TRBJ1-5; no reliable D call. Germline V gene lookup returns CDR1 SNHLY and CDR2 FYNNEI. The CDR3 is made up of 14 amino acids. V dropped 5 bases and J dropped 6 bases, with 14 bases sitting between them. Here the CDR3 reads CASSYGRGSQPQHF. In DNA, the CDR3 is TGTGCCAGCAGTTATGGTCGGGGAAGTCAGCCCCAGCATTTT.

V usage is TRBV3-1 and J usage is TRBJ2-7, with D perhaps TRBD1 or TRBD2 (6 bases each). The CDR3 is 13 residues long. Between the trimmed V and J ends, which lost 8 bases and 7 bases, there was a span of 18 bases. Germline assignment: CDR1 LGHDT and CDR2 YNNKEL (reference sequence). The CDR3 DNA reads as TGTGCCAGCGGTCCCAGACAGGCGGGGGAGCAGTACTTC. Translated: CASGPRQAGEQYF.

This chain connects TRBV24-1 to TRBJ2-5; no firm D call. This CDR3 is 12 amino acids long. The ends were cut back, 11 bases at V and 5 bases at J, with 14 bases in the middle. Germline V gene data show CDR1 as KGHDR and CDR2 as SFDVKD. CDR3 in amino acids: CASGYPHETQYF. Here the CDR3 DNA reads TGTGCCAGCGGTTACCCGCACGAGACCCAGTACTTC.

This clonotype came up a few times. J is TRBJ1-1 and V is TRBV20-1; the D is unclear. The germline CDR1 and CDR2 sequences are DFQATT and SNEGSKA (reference sequence). This CDR3 has 13 residues. V dropped 5 bases and J dropped 0 bases, with 10 bases sitting between them. The CDR3 sequence: CSAPPTVNTEAFF. The CDR3 DNA reads as TGCAGTGCTCCCCCAACAGTGAACACTGAAGCTTTCTTT.

The chain couples TRBV2 to TRBJ2-3; 8 bases fit TRBD2. The CDR3 is made up of 16 amino acids. The V gene end was trimmed by 6 bases and the J gene end by 1 base; junction bases not matched to a gene: 9. The V gene's germline CDR1 is SNHLY and CDR2 FYNNEI. The CDR3 bases are TGTGCCAGCAGCGTGGGTCTAGCGGGTCGCACAGATACGCAGTATTTT. Amino acids: CASSVGLAGRTDTQYF. Drawing the rest from reference TRBV2 and TRBJ2-3, the complete variable domain is EPEVTQTPSHQVTQMGQEVILRCVPISNHLYFYWYRQILGQKVEFLVSFYNNEISEKSEIFDDQFSVERPDGSNFTLKIRSTKLEDSAMYFCASSVGLAGRTDTQYFGPGTRLTVL.

J is TRBJ1-5 and V is TRBV15; 9 nucleotides agree with TRBD1. The CDR3 runs to 15 residues. With V trimmed by 3 bases and J by 0 bases, 0 bases remained unmatched. Germline values: CDR1 LNHNV, CDR2 YYDKDF (reference sequence). CDR3 DNA sequence: TGTGCCACCAGCAGGGGACAGGGTAGCAATCAGCCCCAGCATTTT. Its protein is CATSRGQGSNQPQHF.

This clonotype was observed a handful of times. V gene TRBV20-1 combines with J gene TRBJ2-7, with 8 bases lining up with TRBD2. Germline CDR1 and CDR2: DFQATT and SNEGSKA (reference sequence). Trimming took 5 bases from V and 2 from J; bases not matched to a gene: 11. The CDR3 spans 15 residues. CDR3 bases: TGCAGTGCTGGTCCCCGGGGGGGGGCAACCTACGAGCAGTACTTC. Translation gives CSAGPRGGATYEQYF.

This clonotype came up a few times. CDR3 DNA: TGCAGTGCTTCCCCCGGGGATAGCAATCAGCCCCAGCATTTT. Amino acids: CSASPGDSNQPQHF. The V gene is TRBV20-1, the J gene TRBJ1-5; D call uncertain. Germline assignment: CDR1 DFQATT and CDR2 SNEGSKA (reference sequence). The CDR3 has 14 residues. The ends were cut back, 5 bases at V and 0 bases at J, with 11 bases in the middle.

This clonotype turned up a few times. The rearrangement uses TRBV19 and TRBJ1-2; D unresolved. This CDR3 is 11 amino acids long. With 6 bases removed from V and 3 bases from J, the gap between germline ends came to 5 bases. Germline V lookup: CDR1 LNHDA, CDR2 SQIVND (reference sequence). The CDR3: CASRPDYGYTF. The CDR3 nucleotides read TGTGCCAGTAGACCGGACTATGGCTACACCTTC.

The chain has TRBV10-3 and TRBJ2-5, with D possibly TRBD2 on 6 matching bases. Germline CDR1 is ENHRY and CDR2 is SYGVKD. The CDR3 loop spans 13 amino acids. The V end was cut by 5 bases, the J end by 5 bases, with 12 bases between. The DNA of the CDR3 is TGTGCCATCAGTAATACGGGAGTGGAGACCCAGTACTTC. Encoded protein: CAISNTGVETQYF.

This clonotype was detected only once. As the CDR3 is not closed by the conserved phenylalanine or tryptophan, this likely results from a read error. The DNA is left out, because the CDR3 cannot be placed on it with certainty; the CDR3 is given as TCRdb lists it. J is TRBJ1-3 and V is TRBV5-1; the D call in the table, TRBD1, was not verified against the DNA. Germline loops: CDR1 SGHRS, CDR2 YFSETQ. The CDR3 contains 9 residues when both ends are counted. Here the CDR3 reads CASSPWTGP.

In its sample, this clonotype was seen a few times. This chain connects TRBV20-1 to TRBJ1-5; 9 bases agree with TRBD1. Germline CDR1 reads DFQATT; CDR2 reads SNEGSKA (reference sequence). Trimming took 5 bases from V and 4 from J; bases not matched to a gene: 6. The CDR3 has 14 residues. CDR3 DNA sequence: TGCAGTGCTTCACAGGGGGCGCGTAATCAGCCCCAGCATTTT. It codes for CSASQGARNQPQHF.

The chain links TRBV29-1 to TRBJ2-5, with a weak D call TRBD2 (5 bases). Germline V gene sequence: CDR1 SQVTM, CDR2 ANQGSEA. The CDR3 sequence is 14 residues long. V gave up 1 base and J gave up 2 bases, with 11 bases separating them. The CDR3 DNA sequence: TGCAGCGTTGAAGGCCTCTCGGGGCAAGAGACCCAGTACTTC. Translation gives CSVEGLSGQETQYF. The complete variable domain, with remaining parts taken from reference TRBV29-1 and TRBJ2-5, reads SAVISQKPSRDICQRGTSLTIQCQVDSQVTMMFWYRQQPGQSLTLIATANQGSEATYESGFVIDKFPISRPNLTFSTLTVSNMSPEDSSIYLCSVEGLSGQETQYFGPGTRLLVL.

The chain recombines TRBV7-9 with TRBJ2-3, with 14 bases matching TRBD2. V was clipped by 5 bases and J by 5 bases; unmatched bases: 6. Germline CDR1 reads SEHNR; CDR2 reads FQNEAQ (reference sequence). The CDR3 length is 16 residues. Here the CDR3 reads CASSPRLAGGLDTQYF. CDR3 DNA: TGTGCCAGCAGCCCCCGACTAGCGGGAGGGTTAGATACGCAGTATTTT. The full variable domain, rest sourced from reference TRBV7-9 and TRBJ2-3, is DTGVSQNPRHKITKRGQNVTFRCDPISEHNRLYWYRQTLGQGPEFLTYFQNEAQLEKSRLLSDRFSAERPKGSFSTLEIQRTEQGDSAMYLCASSPRLAGGLDTQYFGPGTRLTVL.

The chain joins TRBV20-1 to TRBJ1-1; D might be TRBD1 (5 bases). Germline CDR1 reads DFQATT; CDR2 reads SNEGSKA (reference sequence). This CDR3 has 13 amino acids. Between the trimmed V and J ends, which lost 6 bases and 1 base, there was a span of 12 bases. CDR3 nucleotides: TGCAGTGCCTCAGGAAGGGGGAACACTGAAGCTTTCTTT. Protein sequence: CSASGRGNTEAFF.

The chain employs TRBV19 and TRBJ1-1; TRBD1 agrees at 10 bases. The CDR3 is 13 residues long. The V and J ends lost 7 bases and 6 bases, in that order; junction bases with no gene match: 5. Germline-derived CDR1 and CDR2 are LNHDA and SQIVND (reference sequence). CDR3 loop: CASTSGTGAEAFF. The CDR3 DNA reads TGTGCCAGTACCTCCGGGACAGGGGCTGAAGCTTTCTTT. Together with reference TRBV19 and TRBJ1-1, the CDR3 gives the full variable domain: DGGITQSPKYLFRKEGQNVTLSCEQNLNHDAMYWYRQDPGQGLRLIYYSQIVNDFQKGDIAEGYSVSREKKESFPLTVTSAQKNPTAFYLCASTSGTGAEAFFGQGTRLTVV.

As regards this clonotype: The germline gene is not matched at one end of the junction; a read error may be the cause. The V gene is TRBV10-3, the J gene TRBJ1-5; perhaps TRBD1 as D (5 bases). Per the germline V gene, CDR1 is ENHRY and CDR2 is SYGVKD. CDR3 length: 15 amino acids. CDR3 coding DNA: TGTGCCAGCAGTTCCCTCGCGGGGCCCAATCAGCCCCAGCATTTT. Its protein product is CASSSLAGPNQPQHF.

In this sample, this clonotype turned up many times. This chain connects TRBV7-9 to TRBJ2-5; D is unresolved. V lost 3 bases and J 4 bases, leaving 9 bases between the germline ends. Germline V gene sequence: CDR1 SEHNR, CDR2 FQNEAQ (reference sequence). This CDR3 is 13 amino acids long. In DNA form, the CDR3 reads TGTGCCAGCAGCTTTTACTCGCGAGAGACCCAGTACTTC. This encodes CASSFYSRETQYF.

This clonotype has ten or more counts. This rearrangement joins TRBV12-3 or TRBV12-4 to TRBJ1-2; 8 nucleotides match TRBD1. V lost 6 bases, J lost 4 bases, and 4 bases stayed unmatched. The CDR3 runs to 13 residues. This CDR3 reads CASSIQGGYGYTF. CDR3 nucleotides: TGTGCCAGCAGCATACAGGGGGGCTATGGCTACACCTTC.

The chain is built from TRBV27 and TRBJ2-7, with D perhaps being TRBD1 or TRBD2 (5 bases each). Germline CDR1 MNHEY, CDR2 SMNVEV (reference sequence). Trimming stripped 3 bases from V and 6 bases from J, with 18 bases between. The CDR3 has 15 amino acids. The CDR3 region has the DNA TGTGCCAGCAGTTTTTCCATCCCCACTGGGGGCGAGCAGTACTTC. It codes for CASSFSIPTGGEQYF.

The V and J genes are TRBV7-6 and TRBJ1-4; 7 bases fit TRBD1. The V and J ends lost 5 bases and 4 bases, in that order; junction bases with no gene match: 10. The CDR3 is made up of 16 amino acids. The germline gives CDR1 SGHVS, CDR2 FNYEAQ. The DNA of the CDR3 is TGTGCCAGCAGCCTTGTAACGGGACAGATTAATGAAAAACTGTTTTTT. It is translated as CASSLVTGQINEKLFF.

The chain couples TRBV10-3 to TRBJ2-7; tentative D call: TRBD2 (5 bases). The CDR3 is made up of 15 amino acids. With 2 bases removed from V and 7 bases from J, the gap between germline ends came to 18 bases. Per the germline V gene, CDR1 is ENHRY and CDR2 is SYGVKD. The CDR3 sequence is CAISELEGALGEQYF. CDR3 DNA: TGTGCCATCAGTGAGCTCGAGGGAGCCCTGGGGGAGCAGTACTTC.

Only one count was recorded for this clonotype. The chain joins TRBV29-1 to TRBJ1-2, with D possibly matching TRBD1 (5 bases). This CDR3 is 13 amino acids long. Trimming cost V 7 bases and J 4 bases, with 16 bases left between them. Germline CDR1 SQVTM, CDR2 ANQGSEA. The chain's CDR3 is CSAQGVGRYGYTF. For the CDR3, the DNA is TGCAGCGCCCAGGGAGTGGGGCGCTATGGCTACACCTTC.

This clonotype has ten or more counts. V gene TRBV7-2 combines with J gene TRBJ1-2, with a possible D match to TRBD1 (6 bases). Germline CDR1 and CDR2: SGHTA and FQGNSA. The CDR3 is made up of 14 amino acids. Deletions cut 4 bases from V and 0 bases from J, with 9 bases between. This chain's CDR3 is CASSWDTSNYGYTF. In DNA, the CDR3 is TGTGCCAGCAGCTGGGACACATCTAACTATGGCTACACCTTC.

CDR3 in amino acids: CASRELAGLPLYEQYF. CDR3 coding DNA: TGTGCCAGCAGAGAACTAGCGGGACTCCCCCTCTACGAGCAGTACTTC. This chain links TRBV10-3 with TRBJ2-7, with TRBD2 matching over 10 bases. CDR3 length equals 16 residues. The germline CDR1 and CDR2 sequences are ENHRY and SYGVKD. Unmatched junction bases numbered 15, after V lost 10 bases and J lost 3 bases.

V gene TRBV7-9 combines with J gene TRBJ2-7; a possible D gene is TRBD2 (6 bases). Germline values: CDR1 SEHNR, CDR2 FQNEAQ (reference sequence). This CDR3 is built from 15 residues. Trimming left V 6 bases short and J 5 bases short, with 20 bases between. As DNA, the CDR3 is TGTGCCAGCAGTTCCCCGGGACTCCATGGCAACGAGCAGTACTTC. Translation gives CASSSPGLHGNEQYF.